This paragraph reports one T cell receptor beta chain. Its antigen is currently unknown. The data were obtained in a study of cytomegalovirus exposure and HLA in healthy donors. Findings and caveats of the study: Accurate predictions that matched the HLA-A and HLA-B alleles of most subjects were reportedly made from TCR beta sequences. Using a false discovery rate of 0.05, a later analysis showed that roughly 16,000 TCR beta sequences were associated with HLA alleles. Later analysis showed TCR association rates varying by HLA locus, highest for DRB1 and lowest for HLA-C.

13 Jbeta primers and 60 Vbeta primers were used for the PCR. Clones were read by immunoSEQ multiplex PCR, and TCRdb kept only the in-frame ones, dropping some. The sample shows roughly 200,000 clones, approximately 80% of them seen only once. Germline lookup yields CDR1 SGHTA and CDR2 FQGNSA. The ends lost 1 base at V and 7 bases at J; junction bases unmatched: 1. The CDR3 extends over 13 amino acids. Sequencing used PBMCs. This clonotype was obtained from a woman aged 25 to 39 in good health and CMV-seropositive. V usage is TRBV7-2 and J usage is TRBJ2-7; 10 bases align to TRBD2. CDR3 sequence: CASSLELAGEQYF. In DNA form, the CDR3 reads TGTGCCAGCAGCTTAGAACTAGCGGGGGAGCAGTACTTC.